The 13 T cell receptor beta chains below come from one sample, sequenced in a study of regulatory T cells in long-lasting Graves disease. The time point here: newly diagnosed GD, antithyroid drugs for less than 3 months. There was RNA extracted from PBMCs, and the TCR library was made from it. Building the TCR beta libraries relied on iRepertoire HTBI primers, and CDR3 regions underwent Arm-PCR. TCRdb recomputed calls from the multiplex PCR reads with MiXCR, one row per CDR3 protein. The sample includes 440,000 or so distinct CDR3 sequences, around 14% of them seen just once. This sample was also put to use in a study of T cells in Graves' hyperthyroidism and ophthalmopathy.

This sample comprised peripheral blood mononuclear cells (PBMCs), obtained at new diagnosis, from a patient treated with antithyroid drugs. Every receptor here comes from a woman in her twenties or thirties with Graves disease.

This clonotype was recorded at least ten times. V gene TRBV28 combines with J gene TRBJ1-2, with TRBD1 identical over 8 bases. The V gene's germline CDR1 is MDHEN and CDR2 SYDVKM. This CDR3 has 14 amino acids. The junction had 8 bases not matched to a gene; V was cut back by 3 bases and J by 8 bases. The CDR3 sequence is CASSFRGPTVGYTF. CDR3 bases: TGTGCCAGCAGTTTCAGGGGGCCTACTGTGGGCTACACCTTC.

In this sample, this clonotype turned up a few times. The chain couples TRBV6-2 or TRBV6-3 to TRBJ2-2; D unresolved. The CDR3 is made up of 16 amino acids. CDR1 and CDR2 (germline): MNHEY, SVGEGT. Trimming took 0 bases from V and 0 from J, leaving 8 bases between them. This CDR3 reads CASSYSLRPNTGELFF. CDR3 sequence (DNA): TGTGCCAGCAGTTACTCGCTTCGGCCGAACACCGGGGAGCTGTTTTTT.

This sequence joins TRBV12-3 or TRBV12-4 and TRBJ2-1; 9 bases are shared with TRBD2. The CDR3 has 16 amino acids. The V and J ends lost 3 bases and 7 bases, in that order; junction bases with no gene match: 10. The CDR3 region is CASSFRAGGPGNEQFF. DNA for the CDR3: TGTGCCAGCAGTTTCCGTGCGGGAGGGCCGGGGAATGAGCAGTTCTTC.

This clonotype was found many times. This sequence joins TRBV11-2 and TRBJ2-1, with 9 bases lining up with TRBD2. CDR1 SGHAT and CDR2 FQNNGV come from the germline V gene. The CDR3 extends over 15 amino acids. Losses at the gene ends were 5 bases for V and 9 bases for J; bases not matched to a gene: 11. The CDR3 protein is CASSPGTSYVREQFF. The DNA of the CDR3 is TGTGCCAGCAGCCCAGGGACTAGCTATGTACGTGAGCAGTTCTTC.

This clonotype turned up a few times. The CDR3 is CASSLTGSRDQPQHF. The CDR3 DNA is TGTGCCAGCAGCTTAACAGGTAGTAGGGATCAGCCCCAGCATTTT. V is TRBV7-8 and J is TRBJ1-5; possibly TRBD1 for D (5 bases). CDR1 is SGHVS and CDR2 is FQNEAQ in the germline V gene. The CDR3 covers 15 residues. The V gene lost 2 bases and the J gene lost 5 bases, with 13 bases spanning the gap.

This clonotype was picked up a small number of times. This sequence joins TRBV19 and TRBJ1-2, with 7 bases lining up with TRBD1. The CDR3 is 16 amino acids. Germline values: CDR1 LNHDA, CDR2 SQIVND (reference sequence). J was trimmed by 6 bases and V by 3 bases; bases with no gene match: 13. CDR3 sequence (DNA): TGTGCCAGTAGTATCCCCCGAGGGGGCACCTTCGATGGCTACACCTTC. This gives the protein CASSIPRGGTFDGYTF.

This clonotype was recorded many times. The chain couples TRBV12-3 or TRBV12-4 to TRBJ2-5; the D gene could be TRBD1 or TRBD2 (5 bases each). The CDR3 is 13 amino acids. V gave up 6 bases and J gave up 1 base, with 9 bases separating them. CDR3 nucleotide sequence: TGTGCCAGCAGCTGGGGGTTCCAAGAGACCCAGTACTTC. Translation gives CASSWGFQETQYF.

The chain employs TRBV19 and TRBJ1-2; maybe TRBD1 (5 bases). Germline values: CDR1 LNHDA, CDR2 SQIVND (reference sequence). Trimming cost V 5 bases and J 3 bases, with 16 bases left between them. The CDR3 is made up of 15 amino acids. The DNA of the CDR3 is TGTGCCAGTAGTCGACGATCCGGGGGGGACTATGGCTACACCTTC. It specifies CASSRRSGGDYGYTF.

Regarding this clonotype: A read error may explain this, as a much larger clone is one base away. No conserved phenylalanine or tryptophan ends this CDR3, so it is likely a read error. It is unclear where the CDR3 begins or ends on the DNA, so no DNA is shown, and the CDR3 is as TCRdb lists it. V gene TRBV28 combines with J gene TRBJ2-7; the table calls TRBD1, which could not be checked here. Inclusive of both ends, the CDR3 amounts to 10 amino acids. The germline V gene has CDR1 MDHEN and CDR2 SYDVKM. The CDR3 sequence: CASSSGFPYL.

This clonotype came up many times. The chain recombines TRBV6-5 with TRBJ2-1; 7 bases align to TRBD2. CDR1 and CDR2 (germline): MNHEY, SVGAGI. Trimming cost V 1 base and J 14 bases; bases outside gene matches: 2. The CDR3 contains 11 residues. CDR3 DNA: TGTGCCAGCAGTTACTTACGGGAGGAGTTCTTC. It yields the protein CASSYLREEFF.

This clonotype was found many times. The rearrangement links TRBV18 to TRBJ2-1; a weak D match, TRBD2 (6 bases). Deletions cut 0 bases from V and 3 bases from J, with 12 bases between. Germline CDR1 is KGHSH and CDR2 is LQKENI. This CDR3 region has 16 residues. CDR3 DNA sequence: TGTGCCAGCTCACCACCTAGCGGAGGTTTCTACAATGAGCAGTTCTTC. It specifies CASSPPSGGFYNEQFF. The whole variable domain, remainder taken from reference TRBV18 and TRBJ2-1, is NAGVMQNPRHLVRRRGQEARLRCSPMKGHSHVYWYRQLPEEGLKFMVYLQKENIIDESGMPKERFSAEFPKEGPSILRIQQVVRGDSAAYFCASSPPSGGFYNEQFFGPGTRLTVL.

This clonotype appeared a few times. The rearrangement uses TRBV20-1 and TRBJ1-6, with D possibly being TRBD1 (6 bases). The CDR3 is made up of 14 amino acids. Germline V lookup: CDR1 DFQATT, CDR2 SNEGSKA (reference sequence). V lost 5 bases and J 10 bases, leaving 18 bases between the germline ends. DNA of the CDR3: TGCAGTGCTCGAGCAACAGGGCAAGGGTCACCCCTCCACTTT. Amino acid sequence: CSARATGQGSPLHF.

This clonotype was seen a few times. The V call is TRBV24-1, the J call TRBJ2-7; weak D call: TRBD2 (6 bases). The CDR3 is 14 amino acids. Trimming removed 4 bases from V and 2 bases from J, with 11 bases in between. CDR1 and CDR2 from the germline V gene are KGHDR and SFDVKD. CDR3 amino acids: CATSEGGTTYEQYF. The CDR3 DNA sequence: TGTGCCACCAGTGAAGGAGGGACCACCTACGAGCAGTACTTC.